The 3 T cell receptor beta chains below come from one sample, sequenced in a study of blood T cell repertoires in COVID-19. Sequenced by immunoSEQ multiplex PCR; TCRdb stores in-frame clones only, minus some. The repertoire holds some 230,000 clones, with 82% as singletons. Sequenced input: peripheral blood. These receptors were collected from an elderly woman with COVID-19, enrolled during active disease.

This rearrangement joins TRBV2 to TRBJ1-5; D might be TRBD1 (5 bases). Per the germline V gene, CDR1 is SNHLY and CDR2 is FYNNEI. Between the trimmed V and J ends, which lost 7 bases and 7 bases, there was a span of 14 bases. CDR3 length: 13 residues. DNA of the CDR3: TGTGCCAGCAAAGGGGCTTCGGTGCAGCCCCAGCATTTT. Its protein product is CASKGASVQPQHF.

The chain couples TRBV25-1 to TRBJ1-4; 8 positions agree with TRBD1. CDR1 is MGHDK, CDR2 SYGVNS, per germline. There are 15 residues in the CDR3. Trimming at V came to 8 bases and at J to 8 bases, leaving 13 bases not matched to a gene. The CDR3 loop reads CASGDPRQGKEKLFF. In DNA form, the CDR3 reads TGTGCCAGCGGGGATCCGCGACAGGGGAAAGAAAAACTGTTTTTT. The complete variable domain, with remaining parts taken from reference TRBV25-1 and TRBJ1-4, reads EADIYQTPRYLVIGTGKKITLECSQTMGHDKMYWYQQDPGMELHLIHYSYGVNSTEKGDLSSESTVSRIRTEHFPLTLESARPSHTSQYLCASGDPRQGKEKLFFGSGTQLSVL.

V and J are TRBV6-5 and TRBJ2-1; D call uncertain. V lost 4 bases and J lost 9, with 13 bases in between. The V gene's germline CDR1 is MNHEY and CDR2 SVGAGI. This CDR3 is built from 13 residues. The CDR3 sequence: CASSFPARSEQFF. In DNA, the CDR3 is TGTGCCAGCAGTTTTCCCGCTCGGAGTGAGCAGTTCTTC.